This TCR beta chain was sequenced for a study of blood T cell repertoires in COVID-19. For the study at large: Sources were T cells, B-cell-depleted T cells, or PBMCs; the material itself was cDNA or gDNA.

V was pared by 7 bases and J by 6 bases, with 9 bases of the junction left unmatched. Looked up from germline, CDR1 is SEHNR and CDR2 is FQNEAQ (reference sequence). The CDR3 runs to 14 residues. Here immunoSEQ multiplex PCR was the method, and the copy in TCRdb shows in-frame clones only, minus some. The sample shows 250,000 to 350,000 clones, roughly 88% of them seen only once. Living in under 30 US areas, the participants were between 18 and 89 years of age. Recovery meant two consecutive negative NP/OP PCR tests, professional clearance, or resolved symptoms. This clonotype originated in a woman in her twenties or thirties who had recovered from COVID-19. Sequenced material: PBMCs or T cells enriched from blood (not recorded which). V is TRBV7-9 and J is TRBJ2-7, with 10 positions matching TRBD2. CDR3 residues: CASTASGRAGEQYF. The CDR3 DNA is TGTGCCAGCACCGCAAGCGGGAGGGCCGGCGAGCAGTACTTC.